These T cell receptor beta chains were read from a single sample in a study of blood T cell repertoires in COVID-19. The data were produced by immunoSEQ multiplex PCR, yet TCRdb's version contains in-frame clones alone and is incomplete. The data show more than 150,000 clones, roughly 80% seen once. The sequencing sample was made of PBMCs or T cells enriched from blood (not recorded which). The receptor source for this set is a man in his sixties who had been exposed to COVID-19. Both conserved end residues are part of each CDR3. A D gene is named only where the DNA matches it firmly. Rows give clone size only sometimes, using once, few, many, or a class for an expanded clone.

TRBV7-2	few	NA	TRBJ2-7	TGTGCCAGCAGCTTATATAGAGGGTCCTACGAGCAGTACTTC	CASSLYRGSYEQYF
TRBV6-1	NA	NA	TRBJ2-7	TGTGCCAGCAGTGAACTTGGGACAGCGGGTTACGAGCAGTACTTC	CASSELGTAGYEQYF
TRBV10-3	few	TRBD2	TRBJ2-1	TGTGCCATCAGTGATAGCGGGAAACGATCCAATGAGCAGTTCTTC	CAISDSGKRSNEQFF
TRBV5-1	NA	TRBD1	TRBJ2-1	TGCGCCAGCATGGAACCGGGACAGGGGGCGAATGAGCAGTTCTTC	CASMEPGQGANEQFF
TRBV27	NA	TRBD1	TRBJ1-5	TGTGCCACCCAGGACAGGGGAGGCAATCAGCCCCAGCATTTT	CATQDRGGNQPQHF
TRBV5-1	NA	NA	TRBJ1-5	TGCGCCAGCAGCTTGTTTCAGATTTCTCAGCCCCAGCATTTT	CASSLFQISQPQHF
TRBV2	NA	NA	TRBJ1-1	TGTGCCAGCAGTTCCGCACAACTGAACACTGAAGCTTTCTTT	CASSSAQLNTEAFF
TRBV7-9	few	TRBD1	TRBJ2-7	TGTGCCAGCAGCTCAGCAGACAGGGGGCTCGAGCAGTACTTC	CASSSADRGLEQYF
TRBV18	NA	TRBD2	TRBJ2-5	TGTGCCAGCTCACGTTTTAGCGGGAGAAGCGAGACCCAGTACTTC	CASSRFSGRSETQYF
TRBV7-8	NA	TRBD2	TRBJ2-1	TGTGCCAGCAGCTTTTTCCGGAGCGGGAGCGGTGCGTCCTACAATGAGCAGTTCTTC	CASSFFRSGSGASYNEQFF
TRBV28	few	TRBD1	TRBJ1-5	TGTGCCAGCAGCCCAGGGGGGTCGTCTCAGCCCCAGCATTTT	CASSPGGSSQPQHF
TRBV7-8	NA	NA	TRBJ1-1	TGTGCCAGCAGCTTAGGGACAGCGAACACTGAAGCTTTCTTT	CASSLGTANTEAFF
TRBV2	NA	TRBD1	TRBJ1-5	TGTGCCAGCAGTGGTTCTGGACAGGGTCATCAGCCCCAGCATTTT	CASSGSGQGHQPQHF
TRBV5-1	NA	NA	TRBJ1-4	TGCGCCAGCAGCTTCAGTATTGGAAGAGGGAGCGGGAATGAAAAACTGTTTTTT	CASSFSIGRGSGNEKLFF
TRBV7-9	NA	NA	TRBJ2-3	TGTGCCAGCAGCTTAGGGTGGACATCCGCAGATACGCAGTATTTT	CASSLGWTSADTQYF
TRBV29-1	NA	TRBD1	TRBJ1-2	TGCAGCGTGGCCCCAGGGGGTTCATCACGGGGCTACACCTTC	CSVAPGGSSRGYTF
TRBV5-1	NA	TRBD1	TRBJ1-1	TGCGCCAGCAGCTCCTCAGGGGGAAACACTGAAGCTTTCTTT	CASSSSGGNTEAFF
TRBV30	NA	NA	TRBJ2-1	TGTGCCTGGAGTCCAGGCGGGTACAATGAGCAGTTCTTC	CAWSPGGYNEQFF
TRBV24-1	NA	NA	TRBJ1-2	TGTGCCACCAGTGATCCCCCCGTCGGGAGGGGCTACACCTTC	CATSDPPVGRGYTF
TRBV27	NA	NA	TRBJ2-7	TGTGCCAGCATGAAGGTGGGAGCTCGGGAAGAGCAGTACTTC	CASMKVGAREEQYF
TRBV14	few	NA	TRBJ1-2	TGTGCCAGCAGCCTTGTACAGGGTTTCGGCTACACCTTC	CASSLVQGFGYTF
TRBV3-1/TRBV3-2	NA	NA	TRBJ2-1	TGTGCCAGCAGCCAAGACCTCCCCAATGAGCAGTTCTTC	CASSQDLPNEQFF
TRBV5-1	few	TRBD2	TRBJ2-7	TGCGCCAGCAGCGTGGGACTAGCGATTTACGAGCAGTACTTC	CASSVGLAIYEQYF
TRBV6-1	NA	TRBD2	TRBJ2-7	TGTGCCAGCAGTGAAATAGCGGGAAGTGTCTACGAGCAGTACTTC	CASSEIAGSVYEQYF
TRBV7-8	NA	NA	TRBJ2-1	TGTGCCAGCAGCCCAGATAGGGCAGGGATATACAATGAGCAGTTCTTC	CASSPDRAGIYNEQFF
TRBV5-1	NA	NA	TRBJ2-7	TGCGCCAGCAGCACAGGACAGCCTCCCTACGAGCAGTACTTC	CASSTGQPPYEQYF
TRBV5-1	NA	TRBD2	TRBJ2-5	TGCGCCAGCAGCCTAGCGGGATCGGGAGAGACCCAGTACTTC	CASSLAGSGETQYF
TRBV19	NA	NA	TRBJ1-2	TGTGCCAGTAGTATAGAAGGGGGCTATGGCTACACCTTC	CASSIEGGYGYTF
TRBV6-5	NA	NA	TRBJ1-4	TGTGCCAGCGCTATTATCAGGGGTTCTGGTGAAAAACTGTTTTTT	CASAIIRGSGEKLFF
TRBV27	few	NA	TRBJ1-6	TGTGCCAGCAGGGCGGGGGTCTCCTATAATTCACCCCTCCACTTT	CASRAGVSYNSPLHF
TRBV30	NA	NA	TRBJ1-2	TGTGCCTGGAGTGGGACACTGACCTATGGCTACACCTTC	CAWSGTLTYGYTF
TRBV9	NA	TRBD1	TRBJ2-4	TGTGCCAGCAGCCCAGGGGGCGGGAACAAAAACATTCAGTACTTC	CASSPGGGNKNIQYF
TRBV14	NA	TRBD2	TRBJ2-1	TGTGCCAGCAGGCTAGCCGGGGGGGCTTACAATGAGCAGTTCTTC	CASRLAGGAYNEQFF
TRBV7-6	NA	NA	TRBJ1-1	TGTGCCAGCAGCCCAGGTGTGGCCCCAGCCGAAGCTTTCTTT	CASSPGVAPAEAFF
TRBV27	NA	NA	TRBJ2-3	TGTGCCAGCGGCGGGCCTAGGGAGACTCCGGCTACGCAGTATTTT	CASGGPRETPATQYF
TRBV5-1	NA	NA	TRBJ1-2	TGCGCCAGCAGCCCAGACAGTTATGGCTACACCTTC	CASSPDSYGYTF
TRBV9	NA	TRBD2	TRBJ2-2	TGTGCCAGCAGCCCCGGGAGGGTATTAGTCGGGGAGCTGTTTTTT	CASSPGRVLVGELFF
TRBV7-8	NA	NA	TRBJ2-3	TGTGCCAGCAGCTTAGGAACCCGGGGTTTAGATACGCAGTATTTT	CASSLGTRGLDTQYF
TRBV19	NA	NA	TRBJ2-3	TGTGCCAGTAGTATCGCGGGGGCCTTATCAGATACGCAGTATTTT	CASSIAGALSDTQYF
TRBV5-6	NA	TRBD1	TRBJ2-5	TGTGCCAGCAGCTGGACAGGGACGCAAGAGACCCAGTACTTC	CASSWTGTQETQYF
TRBV19	NA	TRBD2	TRBJ2-7	TGTGCCAGTTCCCCCTTGACTAGCGGGAGACAACACTACGAGCAGTACTTC	CASSPLTSGRQHYEQYF
TRBV29-1	NA	TRBD1	TRBJ2-1	TGCAGCGTTGATCGGACAGGGGTCTACAATGAGCAGTTCTTC	CSVDRTGVYNEQFF
TRBV6-5	NA	NA	TRBJ2-2	TGTGCCAGCTCTGGGCAGGGGTCGGCCGGGGAGCTGTTTTTT	CASSGQGSAGELFF
TRBV11-3	few	NA	TRBJ1-1	TGTGCCAGCAGCCAGGGCGGGGGGGCCGGAGCTTTCTTT	CASSQGGGAGAFF
TRBV11-2	NA	NA	TRBJ2-5	TGTGCCAGCAGCCTTGGGACACTCGGGGAGACCCAGTACTTC	CASSLGTLGETQYF